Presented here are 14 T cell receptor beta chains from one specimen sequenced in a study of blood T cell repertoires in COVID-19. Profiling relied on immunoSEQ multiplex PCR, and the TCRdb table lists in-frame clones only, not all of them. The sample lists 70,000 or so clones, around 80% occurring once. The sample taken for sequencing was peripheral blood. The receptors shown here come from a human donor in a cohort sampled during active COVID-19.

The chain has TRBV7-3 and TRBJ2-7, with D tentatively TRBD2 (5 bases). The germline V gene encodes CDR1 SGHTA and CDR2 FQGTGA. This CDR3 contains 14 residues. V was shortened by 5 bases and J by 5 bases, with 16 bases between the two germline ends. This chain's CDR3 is CASSPREGAHEQYF. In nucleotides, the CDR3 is TGTGCCAGCAGCCCCCGGGAAGGTGCCCACGAGCAGTACTTC.

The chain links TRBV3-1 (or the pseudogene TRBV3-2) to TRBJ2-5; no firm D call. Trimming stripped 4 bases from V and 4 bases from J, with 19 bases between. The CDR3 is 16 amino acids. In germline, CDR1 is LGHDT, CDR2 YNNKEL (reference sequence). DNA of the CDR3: TGTGCCAGCAGCCCCCAGGCTGACGCGCTCTTAGAGACCCAGTACTTC. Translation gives CASSPQADALLETQYF.

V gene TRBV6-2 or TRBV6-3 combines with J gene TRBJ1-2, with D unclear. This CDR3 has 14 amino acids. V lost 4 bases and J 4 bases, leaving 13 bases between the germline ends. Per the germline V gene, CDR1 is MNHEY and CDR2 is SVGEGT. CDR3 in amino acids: CASSWRTAGYGYTF. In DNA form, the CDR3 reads TGTGCCAGCAGTTGGAGGACGGCGGGCTATGGCTACACCTTC.

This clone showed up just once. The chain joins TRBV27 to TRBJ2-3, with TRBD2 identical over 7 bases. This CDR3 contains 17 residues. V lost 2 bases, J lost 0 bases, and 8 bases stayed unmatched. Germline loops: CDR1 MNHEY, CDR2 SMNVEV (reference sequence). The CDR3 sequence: CASSLIQLASSTDTQYF. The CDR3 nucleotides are TGTGCCAGCAGTTTAATCCAACTAGCGTCTAGCACAGATACGCAGTATTTT.

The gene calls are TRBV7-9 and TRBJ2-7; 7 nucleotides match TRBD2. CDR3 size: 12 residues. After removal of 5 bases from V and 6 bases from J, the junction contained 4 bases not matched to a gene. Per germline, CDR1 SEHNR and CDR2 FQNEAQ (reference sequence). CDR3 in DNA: TGTGCCAGCAGCACTAGGGAGGGCGAGCAGTACTTC. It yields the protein CASSTREGEQYF.

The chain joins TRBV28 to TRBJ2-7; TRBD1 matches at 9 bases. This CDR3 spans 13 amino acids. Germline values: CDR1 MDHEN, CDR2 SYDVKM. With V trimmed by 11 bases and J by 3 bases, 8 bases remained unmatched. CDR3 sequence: CAVLSDRGYEQYF. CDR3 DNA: TGTGCCGTTCTATCGGACAGGGGCTACGAGCAGTACTTC.

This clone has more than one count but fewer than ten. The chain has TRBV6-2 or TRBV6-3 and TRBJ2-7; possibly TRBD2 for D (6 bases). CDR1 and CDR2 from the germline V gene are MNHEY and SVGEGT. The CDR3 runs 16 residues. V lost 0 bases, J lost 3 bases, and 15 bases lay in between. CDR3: CASSYSRREAHYEQYF. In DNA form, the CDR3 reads TGTGCCAGCAGTTACTCGAGGCGGGAAGCCCACTACGAGCAGTACTTC.

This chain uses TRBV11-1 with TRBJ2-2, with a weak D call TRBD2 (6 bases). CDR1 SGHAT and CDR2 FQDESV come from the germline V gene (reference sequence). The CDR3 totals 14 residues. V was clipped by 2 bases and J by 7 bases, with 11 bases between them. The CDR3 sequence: CASSLPGGRGELFF. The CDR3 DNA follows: TGTGCCAGCAGCTTACCCGGGGGACGCGGGGAGCTGTTTTTT. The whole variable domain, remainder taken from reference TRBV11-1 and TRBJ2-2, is EAEVAQSPRYKITEKSQAVAFWCDPISGHATLYWYRQILGQGPELLVQFQDESVVDDSQLPKDRFSAERLKGVDSTLKIQPAELGDSAMYLCASSLPGGRGELFFGEGSRLTVL.

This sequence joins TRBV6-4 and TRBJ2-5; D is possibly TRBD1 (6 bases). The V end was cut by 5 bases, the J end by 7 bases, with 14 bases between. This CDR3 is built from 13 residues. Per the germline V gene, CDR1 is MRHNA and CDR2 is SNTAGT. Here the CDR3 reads CASSSDRLGTQYF. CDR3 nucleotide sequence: TGTGCCAGCAGTTCCGACAGGCTCGGGACCCAGTACTTC.

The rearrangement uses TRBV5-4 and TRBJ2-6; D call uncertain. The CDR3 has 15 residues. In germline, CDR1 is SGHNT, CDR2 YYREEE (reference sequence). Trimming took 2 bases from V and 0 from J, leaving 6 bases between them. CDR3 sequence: CASSFPLSGANVLTF. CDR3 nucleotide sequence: TGTGCCAGCAGCTTTCCCCTCTCTGGGGCCAACGTCCTGACTTTC.

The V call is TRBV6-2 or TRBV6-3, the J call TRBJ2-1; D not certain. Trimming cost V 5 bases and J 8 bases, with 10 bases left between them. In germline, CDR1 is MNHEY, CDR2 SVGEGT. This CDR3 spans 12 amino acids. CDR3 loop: CASSIRVDEQFF. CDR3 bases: TGTGCCAGCAGTATCCGGGTGGATGAGCAGTTCTTC.

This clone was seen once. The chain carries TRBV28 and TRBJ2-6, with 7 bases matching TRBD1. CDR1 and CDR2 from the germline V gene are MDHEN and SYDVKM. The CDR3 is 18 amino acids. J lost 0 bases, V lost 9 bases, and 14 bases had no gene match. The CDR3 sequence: CASLDSLPGGSGANVLTF. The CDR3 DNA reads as TGTGCCAGTCTTGACAGCCTACCAGGGGGCTCTGGGGCCAACGTCCTGACTTTC.

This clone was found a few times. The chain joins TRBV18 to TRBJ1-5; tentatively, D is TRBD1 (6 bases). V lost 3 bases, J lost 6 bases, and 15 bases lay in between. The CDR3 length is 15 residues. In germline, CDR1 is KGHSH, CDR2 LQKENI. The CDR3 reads CASSPPPGDGQPQHF. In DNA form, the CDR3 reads TGTGCCAGCTCACCCCCGCCAGGGGATGGTCAGCCCCAGCATTTT.

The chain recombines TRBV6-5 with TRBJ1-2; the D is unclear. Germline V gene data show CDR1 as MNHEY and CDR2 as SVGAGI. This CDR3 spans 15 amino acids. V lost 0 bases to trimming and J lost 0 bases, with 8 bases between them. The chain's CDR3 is CASSYSYGANYGYTF. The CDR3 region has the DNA TGTGCCAGCAGTTACTCGTACGGAGCTAACTATGGCTACACCTTC.